This is a list of T cell receptor beta chains from one sample in a study of PD-1 blockade in classical Hodgkin lymphoma. Repertoires were generated with immunoSEQ multiplex PCR, while TCRdb's copy carries only in-frame clones and drops some. Of 12,000 to 15,000 clones listed, roughly 86% are singletons. The sequences come from peripheral blood mononuclear cells (PBMCs), collected at baseline. These receptors were taken from a human donor with classical Hodgkin lymphoma. Each CDR3 is given with its conserved first and last residue. The D gene is left open where the match is weak. The size of a clone is reported for some rows only, either as once, few or many, or as a class for expanded clones.

clone_size: once
d_call: -
v_call: TRBV4-1
j_call: TRBJ2-5
cdr3_aa: CASSQSGETQYF
cdr3_nt: TGCGCCAGCAGCCAATCCGGAGAGACCCAGTACTTC

clone_size: -
d_call: TRBD1
v_call: TRBV28
j_call: TRBJ1-1
cdr3_aa: CASTDRIYTEAFF
cdr3_nt: TGTGCCAGCACGGACAGGATCTACACTGAAGCTTTCTTT

clone_size: -
d_call: -
v_call: TRBV15
j_call: TRBJ1-1
cdr3_aa: CATSRDTGWTEAFF
cdr3_nt: TGTGCCACCAGCAGAGATACAGGGTGGACTGAAGCTTTCTTT

clone_size: -
d_call: TRBD1
v_call: TRBV19
j_call: TRBJ2-2
cdr3_aa: CASTTGARNTGELFF
cdr3_nt: TGTGCCAGTACCACAGGGGCCCGCAACACCGGGGAGCTGTTTTTT

clone_size: -
d_call: -
v_call: TRBV19
j_call: TRBJ2-2
cdr3_aa: CASSIWRDGWYTGELFF
cdr3_nt: TGTGCCAGTAGTATATGGCGGGACGGATGGTACACCGGGGAGCTGTTTTTT

clone_size: -
d_call: -
v_call: TRBV13
j_call: TRBJ2-5
cdr3_aa: CASSLRETQYF
cdr3_nt: TGTGCCAGCAGCTTAAGGGAGACCCAGTACTTC

clone_size: -
d_call: -
v_call: TRBV4-3
j_call: TRBJ1-2
cdr3_aa: CASSLSGYGYTF
cdr3_nt: TGCGCCAGCAGCTTGAGTGGCTATGGCTACACCTTC

clone_size: once
d_call: TRBD2
v_call: TRBV27
j_call: TRBJ2-1
cdr3_aa: CASSPWVSGGGQFF
cdr3_nt: TGTGCCAGCAGTCCCTGGGTCTCCGGGGGGGGGCAGTTCTTC

clone_size: -
d_call: TRBD2
v_call: TRBV7-3
j_call: TRBJ2-5
cdr3_aa: CASSLLASGGETQYF
cdr3_nt: TGTGCCAGCAGCTTATTAGCGTCGGGGGGAGAGACCCAGTACTTC

clone_size: -
d_call: -
v_call: TRBV2
j_call: TRBJ1-1
cdr3_aa: CASRLQAPGTEAFF
cdr3_nt: TGTGCCAGCAGGCTACAGGCCCCGGGAACTGAAGCTTTCTTT

clone_size: once
d_call: -
v_call: TRBV28
j_call: TRBJ1-2
cdr3_aa: CASSRTNSYGYTF
cdr3_nt: TGTGCCAGCAGTCGGACCAACTCCTATGGCTACACCTTC

clone_size: -
d_call: TRBD1
v_call: TRBV7-2
j_call: TRBJ1-2
cdr3_aa: CASSFGQGDGYTF
cdr3_nt: TGTGCCAGCAGCTTTGGACAGGGGGACGGCTACACCTTC

clone_size: -
d_call: -
v_call: TRBV7-2
j_call: TRBJ1-5
cdr3_aa: CASSLPSGGAYNQPQHF
cdr3_nt: TGTGCCAGCAGCTTGCCTTCTGGGGGGGCCTACAATCAGCCCCAGCATTTT

clone_size: -
d_call: -
v_call: TRBV5-1
j_call: TRBJ1-3
cdr3_aa: CASSLTGTPSGNTIYF
cdr3_nt: TGCGCCAGCAGCTTGACAGGTACGCCCTCTGGAAACACCATATATTTT

clone_size: once
d_call: -
v_call: TRBV4-3
j_call: TRBJ2-1
cdr3_aa: CASSQERYNEQFF
cdr3_nt: TGCGCCAGCAGCCAAGAAAGGTACAATGAGCAGTTCTTC

clone_size: once
d_call: -
v_call: TRBV27
j_call: TRBJ1-5
cdr3_aa: CASSLIGSYNQPQHF
cdr3_nt: TGTGCCAGCAGTTTAATTGGCAGTTACAATCAGCCCCAGCATTTT

clone_size: few
d_call: TRBD2
v_call: TRBV6-1
j_call: TRBJ2-2
cdr3_aa: CASRAGGRYTGELFF
cdr3_nt: TGTGCCAGCAGAGCGGGGGGGCGCTACACCGGGGAGCTGTTTTTT

clone_size: -
d_call: TRBD1
v_call: TRBV7-2
j_call: TRBJ2-1
cdr3_aa: CASSWDRGRENEQFF
cdr3_nt: TGTGCCAGCAGCTGGGACAGGGGTCGAGAAAATGAGCAGTTCTTC

clone_size: -
d_call: TRBD1
v_call: TRBV19
j_call: TRBJ2-2
cdr3_aa: CASSGTVITGELFF
cdr3_nt: TGTGCCAGTAGTGGGACAGTTATCACCGGGGAGCTGTTTTTT

clone_size: -
d_call: TRBD1
v_call: TRBV7-2
j_call: TRBJ1-2
cdr3_aa: CASSLQGGGYTF
cdr3_nt: TGTGCCAGCAGCCTACAGGGGGGTGGCTACACCTTC

clone_size: -
d_call: -
v_call: TRBV2
j_call: TRBJ1-2
cdr3_aa: CASSGGTLYGYTF
cdr3_nt: TGTGCCAGCAGTGGCGGGACCCTTTATGGCTACACCTTC

clone_size: -
d_call: -
v_call: TRBV28
j_call: TRBJ2-3
cdr3_aa: CASSSRDEALTDTQYF
cdr3_nt: TGTGCCAGCAGTTCCCGGGACGAGGCACTCACAGATACGCAGTATTTT

clone_size: -
d_call: -
v_call: TRBV10-3
j_call: TRBJ1-5
cdr3_aa: CAISGTFNLDQPQHF
cdr3_nt: TGTGCCATCAGTGGGACCTTTAATCTCGATCAGCCCCAGCATTTT

clone_size: -
d_call: TRBD2
v_call: TRBV30
j_call: TRBJ2-5
cdr3_aa: CAWSVGTSLDQETQYF
cdr3_nt: TGTGCCTGGAGTGTTGGGACTAGCTTAGACCAAGAGACCCAGTACTTC

clone_size: -
d_call: TRBD1
v_call: TRBV7-8
j_call: TRBJ2-1
cdr3_aa: CASSLASGTGVYNEQFF
cdr3_nt: TGTGCCAGCAGCTTAGCCTCCGGGACAGGGGTTTACAATGAGCAGTTCTTC

clone_size: -
d_call: -
v_call: TRBV28
j_call: TRBJ1-5
cdr3_aa: CASSPEVYYSNQPQHF
cdr3_nt: TGTGCCAGCAGTCCCGAAGTCTATTATAGCAATCAGCCCCAGCATTTT

clone_size: -
d_call: TRBD1
v_call: TRBV2
j_call: TRBJ2-7
cdr3_aa: CASSVGQGPSEQYF
cdr3_nt: TGTGCCAGCAGTGTGGGACAGGGGCCGAGCGAGCAGTACTTC

clone_size: -
d_call: TRBD2
v_call: TRBV13
j_call: TRBJ2-1
cdr3_aa: CASSFWTSGNNEQFF
cdr3_nt: TGTGCCAGCAGCTTTTGGACTAGCGGGAACAATGAGCAGTTCTTC

clone_size: -
d_call: -
v_call: TRBV28
j_call: TRBJ2-3
cdr3_aa: CASSLIREDTDTQYF
cdr3_nt: TGTGCCAGCAGTTTAATCAGGGAGGACACAGATACGCAGTATTTT

clone_size: -
d_call: TRBD1
v_call: TRBV19
j_call: TRBJ1-2
cdr3_aa: CASSRGTGGEGYTF
cdr3_nt: TGTGCCAGTAGTCGGGGGACAGGGGGAGAGGGCTACACCTTC

clone_size: -
d_call: -
v_call: TRBV7-8
j_call: TRBJ1-1
cdr3_aa: CASSLAGQNTEAFF
cdr3_nt: TGTGCCAGCAGCTTAGCGGGACAAAACACTGAAGCTTTCTTT

clone_size: -
d_call: TRBD2
v_call: TRBV11-2
j_call: TRBJ2-7
cdr3_aa: CASRRIAGGYEQYF
cdr3_nt: TGTGCCAGCAGACGAATAGCGGGAGGCTACGAGCAGTACTTC

clone_size: -
d_call: -
v_call: TRBV21-1
j_call: TRBJ2-1
cdr3_aa: CASSKKRGWTSSYNEQFF
cdr3_nt: TGTGCCAGCAGCAAAAAAAGGGGCTGGACTAGCTCCTACAATGAGCAGTTCTTC

clone_size: -
d_call: -
v_call: TRBV5-1
j_call: TRBJ1-3
cdr3_aa: CASSQDAGNTIYF
cdr3_nt: TGCGCCAGCAGCCAGGACGCTGGAAACACCATATATTTT

clone_size: -
d_call: -
v_call: TRBV4-3
j_call: TRBJ1-6
cdr3_aa: CASSQDEGSKLSPLHF
cdr3_nt: TGCGCCAGCAGCCAAGATGAAGGGTCCAAATTGTCACCCCTCCACTTT

clone_size: -
d_call: -
v_call: TRBV5-1
j_call: TRBJ1-4
cdr3_aa: CASSFRQPNEKLFF
cdr3_nt: TGCGCCAGCAGCTTCCGACAGCCCAATGAAAAACTGTTTTTT

clone_size: -
d_call: -
v_call: TRBV11-2
j_call: TRBJ2-7
cdr3_aa: CASTDKGGSAGSYEQYF
cdr3_nt: TGTGCCAGCACCGATAAGGGAGGATCGGCAGGATCCTACGAGCAGTACTTC